Shown below are 14 T cell receptor beta chains from a single sample sequenced in a study of PD-L1 blockade in urothelial cancer (dated by TCRdb to the late 2010s). Library preparation was by the immunoSEQ multiplex PCR assay. TCRdb's version of the immuneACCESS table is confined to in-frame rearrangements and falls short of the full clone set. An unresolved V gene accounts for under half of the shortfall where checked; the remainder is of unknown origin. This sample lists about 37,000 clones; 82% were detected once. The top ten clones comprise 18% of the sample. The sequencing used PBMCs, collected around atezolizumab (anti-PD-L1) treatment. These receptors all stem from a man in his fifties or sixties with urothelial cancer.

The V and J genes are TRBV2 and TRBJ2-7, with D possibly matching TRBD2 (5 bases). This CDR3 region has 15 residues. V lost 1 base, J lost 5 bases, and 15 bases lay in between. CDR1 and CDR2 from the germline V gene are SNHLY and FYNNEI. The CDR3 DNA sequence: TGTGCCAGCAGTGAAGGTGGGCCTGCGAGGGACGAGCAGTACTTC. It yields the protein CASSEGGPARDEQYF.

The chain uses TRBV9 and TRBJ2-7, with D perhaps matching TRBD1 (5 bases). Germline CDR1 reads SGDLS; CDR2 reads YYNGEE. The CDR3 runs to 14 residues. V was trimmed by 0 bases and J by 2 bases, leaving 9 bases between them. The CDR3 reads CASSVGQGTYEQYF. Here the CDR3 DNA reads TGTGCCAGCAGCGTAGGGCAGGGTACCTACGAGCAGTACTTC.

The CDR3 sequence: CATMALANTDTQYF. The DNA of the CDR3 is TGTGCCACCATGGCACTAGCGAACACAGATACGCAGTATTTT. The V gene is TRBV11-1, the J gene TRBJ2-3, with 7 bases matching TRBD2. There are 14 residues in the CDR3. CDR1 SGHAT and CDR2 FQDESV come from the germline V gene (reference sequence). V dropped 10 bases and J dropped 2; count of bases not matched to a gene: 9.

The chain recombines TRBV28 with TRBJ2-7; D not certain. Germline loops: CDR1 MDHEN, CDR2 SYDVKM. The CDR3 contains 14 residues. The V end was cut by 5 bases, the J end by 2 bases, with 13 bases between. CDR3 loop: CASSPSPPAYEQYF. The CDR3 DNA sequence: TGTGCCAGCAGTCCCTCCCCACCGGCCTACGAGCAGTACTTC.

The table lists this clone with a count of one. J is TRBJ2-3 and V is TRBV7-8, with 8 nucleotides matching TRBD1. The CDR3 consists of 16 residues. J gave up 2 bases and V 6 bases, and 10 bases lay outside the gene matches. CDR1 and CDR2 (germline): SGHVS, FQNEAQ. CDR3 sequence: CASRQTGGGNTDTQYF. The DNA for the CDR3 is TGTGCCAGCAGACAAACAGGGGGAGGAAACACAGATACGCAGTATTTT.

The CDR3 is CASSFSDRVYGYTF. In DNA form, the CDR3 reads TGTGCCAGCAGTTTCTCGGACAGGGTATATGGCTACACCTTC. The rearrangement links TRBV28 to TRBJ1-2; 8 bases are shared with TRBD1. The germline V gene has CDR1 MDHEN and CDR2 SYDVKM. With V trimmed by 3 bases and J by 5 bases, 5 bases remained unmatched. The CDR3 consists of 14 residues.

This chain links TRBV27 with TRBJ2-4; 10 nucleotides align to TRBD1. From germline, CDR1 is MNHEY and CDR2 SMNVEV (reference sequence). Losses at the gene ends were 2 bases for V and 1 base for J; bases not matched to a gene: 11. This CDR3 region has 19 residues. The CDR3 sequence: CASSLLGQGSRTAKNIQYF. DNA for the CDR3: TGTGCCAGCAGTTTACTGGGACAGGGGTCGAGGACGGCCAAAAACATTCAGTACTTC.

This clone was detected only a few times. The chain uses TRBV2 and TRBJ2-1; D is possibly TRBD2 (5 bases). CDR3 size: 15 residues. From germline, CDR1 is SNHLY and CDR2 FYNNEI. The germline V and J ends were trimmed by 6 bases and 0 bases, with 12 bases remaining between them. CDR3 protein: CASSMDGGSYNEQFF. The CDR3 nucleotides are TGTGCCAGCAGCATGGACGGAGGCTCCTACAATGAGCAGTTCTTC.

The J gene is TRBJ2-4, the V gene TRBV6-5, with a tentative D call TRBD2 (6 bases). The CDR3 is 14 residues long. V was pared by 6 bases and J by 6 bases, with 15 bases between. Germline lookup yields CDR1 MNHEY and CDR2 SVGAGI. The CDR3 nucleotides are TGTGCCAGCAGCCCGGGACTTTCCCTAAACATTCAGTACTTC. This codes for CASSPGLSLNIQYF.

The chain uses TRBV10-2 and TRBJ2-5; no clear D gene. Germline V gene sequence: CDR1 WSHSY, CDR2 SAAADI. The ends were cut back, 0 bases at V and 0 bases at J, with 8 bases in the middle. The CDR3 spans 15 residues. CDR3: CASSESPRYQETQYF. For the CDR3, the DNA is TGCGCCAGCAGTGAGTCTCCCAGGTACCAAGAGACCCAGTACTTC.

The table lists this clone with a count of one. V is TRBV9 and J is TRBJ1-1; weak D call: TRBD1 (5 bases). The CDR3 consists of 15 residues. Germline V CDR1 and CDR2: SGDLS, YYNGEE. The V end lost 0 bases, the J end lost 4 bases, and 13 bases lay between the germline ends. The CDR3 nucleotides read TGTGCCAGCAGCGTAGATTGGGGGGGAGGCACTGAAGCTTTCTTT. Translated, it gives CASSVDWGGGTEAFF. Full variable domain (rest looked up from reference TRBV9 and TRBJ1-1): DSGVTQTPKHLITATGQRVTLRCSPRSGDLSVYWYQQSLDQGLQFLIQYYNGEERAKGNILERFSAQQFPDLHSELNLSSLELGDSALYFCASSVDWGGGTEAFFGQGTRLTVV.

The chain carries TRBV7-9 and TRBJ2-3; TRBD2 matches at 8 bases. Trimming cost V 1 base and J 2 bases; bases outside gene matches: 8. The CDR3 totals 17 residues. Germline assignment: CDR1 SEHNR and CDR2 FQNEAQ (reference sequence). CDR3 loop: CASSLVGGLVYTDTQYF. DNA of the CDR3: TGTGCCAGCAGCTTAGTAGGGGGACTAGTGTACACAGATACGCAGTATTTT.

The rearrangement links TRBV6-5 to TRBJ2-2, with a possible D match to TRBD1 (5 bases). Germline V gene lookup returns CDR1 MNHEY and CDR2 SVGAGI. The V and J ends lost 0 bases and 2 bases respectively, with 10 bases between them. This CDR3 contains 16 residues. The CDR3 region has the DNA TGTGCCAGCAGTTACTCGTGGGGCCGAAACACCGGGGAGCTGTTTTTT. Its protein product is CASSYSWGRNTGELFF.

The chain couples TRBV6-5 to TRBJ1-1; weak D call: TRBD1 (6 bases). V was cut by 6 bases and J by 5 bases, with 19 bases left in between. The CDR3 runs 15 residues. Per germline, CDR1 MNHEY and CDR2 SVGAGI. The CDR3 DNA follows: TGTGCCAGCAGGGGGCGGGGGGCAGGGTATACTGAAGCTTTCTTT. This codes for CASRGRGAGYTEAFF.